This TCR beta chain was recovered during a study of shared clonotypes between healthy human individuals. Across the study: The donor group consisted of two women and a few men, aged 18 to 49.

CDR3 length: 15 residues. Trimming took 5 bases from V and 0 from J, leaving 13 bases between them. From germline, CDR1 is LNHDA and CDR2 SQIVND (reference sequence). When replicate PCRs were run on sorted subsets, they used about 200 ng DNA, approximately 27,000 T cell genomes. The table came from immunoSEQ multiplex PCR; TCRdb's copy has only in-frame clones and leaves some out. The table has millions of clones, 90% to 95% seen once. Naive-designated CD8 cells lacked CD45RO, were positively enriched for CCR7, and omitted terminally differentiated effector memory CD45RA+ cells. The sequenced sample consisted of naive CD8+ T cells from PBMCs. This TCR came from a man aged 18 to 35 in good health. Some clones in this sample may be carry-over from other donors' samples. This chain connects TRBV19 to TRBJ1-1; tentative D call: TRBD1 (6 bases). The CDR3 loop reads CASSPRQELNTEAFF. The DNA for the CDR3 is TGTGCCAGTAGTCCAAGACAGGAATTGAACACTGAAGCTTTCTTT. Full variable domain (missing parts from reference TRBV19 and TRBJ1-1): DGGITQSPKYLFRKEGQNVTLSCEQNLNHDAMYWYRQDPGQGLRLIYYSQIVNDFQKGDIAEGYSVSREKKESFPLTVTSAQKNPTAFYLCASSPRQELNTEAFFGQGTRLTVV.